One and the same sample provided the 27 T cell receptor beta chains below, sequenced in a study of T cell clones after liver transplantation. TCRdb's copy holds only in-frame clones and misses some; the assay was immunoSEQ multiplex PCR. The profile shows 15,000 to 20,000 clones, more than 75% of them singletons. The sequencing here drew on CD8+ T cells from blood, taken roughly 48 months after liver transplant. These receptors originate from a human patient who received a liver transplant. Some of the T cells may derive from the graft donor.

The rearrangement joins TRBV6-4 to TRBJ2-2; no definite D call. V was pared by 0 bases and J by 10 bases, with 9 bases between. From germline, CDR1 is MRHNA and CDR2 SNTAGT. The CDR3 has 13 residues. The CDR3 region has the DNA TGTGCCAGCAGTGACTCGAGCAGCGTGGAGCTGTTTTTT. Translated, it gives CASSDSSSVELFF.

This clone was detected only once. The rearrangement uses TRBV12-2 and TRBJ2-7; the tabulated D call, TRBD2, remains unverified against the DNA. TRBV12-2 counts as a pseudogene. The CDR3 is made up of 12 amino acids. CDR3 DNA sequence: TGTGCAAGTCGAAGACTAGTCTACGAGCAGTACTTC. This gives the protein CASRRLVYEQYF.

V gene TRBV19 combines with J gene TRBJ1-2; maybe TRBD1 (5 bases). The germline V gene has CDR1 LNHDA and CDR2 SQIVND (reference sequence). V lost 7 bases, J lost 8 bases, and 20 bases lay in between. This CDR3 is built from 14 residues. CDR3 DNA: TGTGCCAGTACCACTAAGACAGCCTCCTACGGCTACACCTTC. Translated, it gives CASTTKTASYGYTF.

The chain couples TRBV13 to TRBJ1-1, with 9 positions matching TRBD1. J gave up 4 bases and V 5 bases, and 11 bases lay outside the gene matches. The germline CDR1 and CDR2 sequences are PRHDT and FYEKMQ (reference sequence). The CDR3 runs to 16 residues. CDR3 nucleotide sequence: TGTGCCAGCAGCCGCGGGACAGGGCGATTTTCCACTGAAGCTTTCTTT. This encodes CASSRGTGRFSTEAFF.

The chain combines TRBV7-2 with TRBJ2-7; D unclear. Per the germline V gene, CDR1 is SGHTA and CDR2 is FQGNSA. This CDR3 is built from 13 residues. Trimming cost V 5 bases and J 3 bases, with 11 bases left between them. The CDR3 is CASSLRHFYEQYF. The CDR3 nucleotides are TGTGCCAGCAGCCTACGACACTTCTACGAGCAGTACTTC. Looking up the rest from reference TRBV7-2 and TRBJ2-7 gives the full variable domain: GAGVSQSPSNKVTEKGKDVELRCDPISGHTALYWYRQSLGQGLEFLIYFQGNSAPDKSGLPSDRFSAERTGGSVSTLTIQRTQQEDSAVYLCASSLRHFYEQYFGPGTRLTVT.

J is TRBJ1-5 and V is TRBV6-5; D unclear. The CDR3 extends over 14 amino acids. Germline CDR1 reads MNHEY; CDR2 reads SVGAGI. The V and J ends lost 2 bases and 0 bases respectively, with 5 bases between them. The DNA of the CDR3 is TGTGCCAGCAGTTACCGTTCTAGCAATCAGCCCCAGCATTTT. Protein: CASSYRSSNQPQHF.

This clone was seen a few times. The chain has TRBV27 and TRBJ1-2; no clear D gene. Between the trimmed V and J ends, which lost 6 bases and 5 bases, there was a span of 10 bases. The CDR3 has 12 amino acids. Germline V gene sequence: CDR1 MNHEY, CDR2 SMNVEV (reference sequence). CDR3 protein: CASSDLVYGYTF. The CDR3 DNA follows: TGTGCCAGCAGCGATCTGGTATATGGCTACACCTTC.

This chain's CDR3 is CASRQFREQYF. The CDR3, as DNA: TGTGCCAGCAGGCAGTTCAGGGAGCAGTACTTC. V is TRBV6-5 and J is TRBJ2-7; D is unresolved. The CDR3 sequence is 11 residues long. Germline CDR1 is MNHEY and CDR2 is SVGAGI. Trimming removed 6 bases at V and 7 bases at J, with 10 bases between.

The chain has TRBV5-6 and TRBJ2-5; D gene ambiguous. The CDR3 runs to 13 residues. Germline-derived CDR1 and CDR2 are SGHDT and YYEEEE. The germline V and J ends were trimmed by 1 base and 4 bases, with 8 bases remaining between them. The CDR3 DNA reads as TGTGCCAGCAGCTTGCTGTCAGGAGAGACCCAGTACTTC. This encodes CASSLLSGETQYF.

The rearrangement uses TRBV4-1 and TRBJ1-1; TRBD1 is a possible D gene (5 bases). The germline V gene has CDR1 MGHRA and CDR2 YSYEKL. V was clipped by 0 bases and J by 1 base, with 9 bases between them. The CDR3 loop spans 15 amino acids. The CDR3 here is CASSQDYRRNTEAFF. The CDR3 nucleotides read TGCGCCAGCAGCCAAGATTACAGGCGGAACACTGAAGCTTTCTTT.

The chain employs TRBV5-1 and TRBJ1-2, with a weak D call TRBD1 (5 bases). The V and J ends lost 6 bases and 4 bases respectively, with 19 bases between them. Germline values: CDR1 SGHRS, CDR2 YFSETQ. The CDR3 is 15 amino acids. CDR3 protein: CASTPSVGRGYGYTF. CDR3 sequence (DNA): TGCGCCAGCACCCCCTCAGTGGGGCGAGGCTATGGCTACACCTTC. The variable domain in full, with the rest retrieved from reference TRBV5-1 and TRBJ1-2, is KAGVTQTPRYLIKTRGQQVTLSCSPISGHRSVSWYQQTPGQGLQFLFEYFSETQRNKGNFPGRFSGRQFSNSRSEMNVSTLELGDSALYLCASTPSVGRGYGYTFGSGTRLTVV.

The chain employs TRBV28 and TRBJ2-2; maybe TRBD1 (5 bases). CDR1 MDHEN and CDR2 SYDVKM come from the germline V gene. This CDR3 is 14 amino acids long. With 6 bases removed from V and 4 bases from J, the gap between germline ends came to 12 bases. The CDR3 region is CASSPGHGTGELFF. In DNA form, the CDR3 reads TGTGCCAGCAGCCCAGGGCATGGCACCGGGGAGCTGTTTTTT. Full variable domain (rest looked up from reference TRBV28 and TRBJ2-2): DVKVTQSSRYLVKRTGEKVFLECVQDMDHENMFWYRQDPGLGLRLIYFSYDVKMKEKGDIPEGYSVSREKKERFSLILESASTNQTSMYLCASSPGHGTGELFFGEGSRLTVL.

The CDR3 DNA is TGTGCCAGCAGCGCCGGGACAGGGTACAATGAGCAGTTCTTC. Translation gives CASSAGTGYNEQFF. This chain links TRBV9 with TRBJ2-1, with 9 bases aligning to TRBD1. The length of the CDR3 is 14 residues. Germline V gene sequence: CDR1 SGDLS, CDR2 YYNGEE. V lost 3 bases and J lost 4; bases outside the gene matches: 2.

This chain connects TRBV5-8 to TRBJ2-2; 7 bases fit TRBD1. Trimming took 0 bases from V and 0 from J; bases not matched to a gene: 2. Germline V lookup: CDR1 SGHTS, CDR2 YDEGEE. This CDR3 contains 16 residues. The CDR3 DNA is TGTGCCAGCAGCTTGGGAGGGGGCGCGAACACCGGGGAGCTGTTTTTT. This encodes CASSLGGGANTGELFF.

The gene calls are TRBV27 and TRBJ2-1; no clear D. The CDR3 consists of 13 residues. CDR1 is MNHEY, CDR2 SMNVEV, per germline (reference sequence). V lost 6 bases and J lost 5, with 11 bases in between. CDR3 in amino acids: CASSGPDDNEQFF. The CDR3 DNA reads as TGTGCCAGCAGCGGTCCCGATGACAATGAGCAGTTCTTC.

The chain recombines TRBV13 with TRBJ1-5; the D gene is possibly TRBD1 (5 bases). This CDR3 has 15 amino acids. Germline V gene data show CDR1 as PRHDT and CDR2 as FYEKMQ (reference sequence). Trimming removed 3 bases at V and 7 bases at J, with 16 bases between. The chain's CDR3 is CASSLGLEAEQPQHF. The CDR3 bases are TGTGCCAGCAGCTTGGGGCTGGAGGCAGAGCAGCCCCAGCATTTT.

The chain joins TRBV9 to TRBJ1-4, with D perhaps matching TRBD1 (5 bases). Germline values: CDR1 SGDLS, CDR2 YYNGEE. Trimming cost V 0 bases and J 4 bases, with 7 bases left between them. The CDR3 is made up of 14 amino acids. CDR3 protein: CASSVGGNNEKLFF. The CDR3 DNA reads TGTGCCAGCAGCGTAGGGGGGAATAATGAAAAACTGTTTTTT.

This chain connects TRBV6-6 to TRBJ2-7; possibly TRBD1 for D (6 bases). Per the germline V gene, CDR1 is MNHNY and CDR2 is SVGAGI (reference sequence). Trimming removed 6 bases from V and 3 bases from J, with 18 bases in between. The CDR3 extends over 15 amino acids. The CDR3 reads CASRATDRPYYEQYF. CDR3 sequence (DNA): TGTGCCAGCAGAGCCACCGACAGGCCGTACTACGAGCAGTACTTC.

This sequence joins TRBV27 and TRBJ1-3, with a tentative D call TRBD1 (6 bases). V was pared by 6 bases and J by 2 bases, with 11 bases between. Looked up from germline, CDR1 is MNHEY and CDR2 is SMNVEV (reference sequence). This CDR3 has 14 residues. CDR3: CASSSQGTGNTIYF. The CDR3 DNA sequence: TGTGCCAGCAGCAGTCAGGGGACTGGAAACACCATATATTTT.

This clone ranks as medium-sized. The chain employs TRBV25-1 and TRBJ2-5; 7 positions agree with TRBD1. CDR3 size: 14 residues. The germline V gene encodes CDR1 MGHDK and CDR2 SYGVNS. The V and J ends lost 5 bases and 4 bases, in that order; junction bases with no gene match: 7. The CDR3 here is CASSTPRQGETQYF. CDR3 coding DNA: TGTGCCAGCAGTACACCCAGACAGGGAGAGACCCAGTACTTC.

This clone came up once. This chain uses TRBV9 with TRBJ2-7, with unresolved D. V lost 4 bases, J lost 5 bases, and 16 bases lay in between. The CDR3 has 14 amino acids. Germline V CDR1 and CDR2: SGDLS, YYNGEE. The CDR3 sequence is CASSPAPGQHEQYF. The CDR3, as DNA: TGTGCCAGCAGCCCAGCCCCAGGTCAGCACGAGCAGTACTTC.

The rearrangement uses TRBV9 and TRBJ2-1; a possible D gene is TRBD2 (6 bases). Germline loops: CDR1 SGDLS, CDR2 YYNGEE. The CDR3 has 16 amino acids. Trimming removed 3 bases at V and 7 bases at J, with 20 bases between. The CDR3 nucleotides are TGTGCCAGCAGCGCAACCCTCAGACTAGGATCGAATGAGCAGTTCTTC. It specifies CASSATLRLGSNEQFF. Full variable domain (remainder filled in from reference TRBV9 and TRBJ2-1): DSGVTQTPKHLITATGQRVTLRCSPRSGDLSVYWYQQSLDQGLQFLIQYYNGEERAKGNILERFSAQQFPDLHSELNLSSLELGDSALYFCASSATLRLGSNEQFFGPGTRLTVL.

This chain uses TRBV5-4 with TRBJ1-2, with a tentative D call TRBD1 (5 bases). Per germline, CDR1 SGHNT and CDR2 YYREEE (reference sequence). The length of the CDR3 is 15 residues. The V and J ends lost 0 bases and 8 bases respectively, with 17 bases between them. As DNA, the CDR3 is TGTGCCAGCAGCTTGGATAGGGTAGGGGCTATCGGCTACACCTTC. Protein product: CASSLDRVGAIGYTF.

This clone was observed a handful of times. An end of the junction differs from the germline gene, which may be a read error. The chain uses TRBV9 and TRBJ1-2; D unresolved. The CDR3 length is 15 residues. Germline lookup yields CDR1 SGDLS and CDR2 YYNGEE. The CDR3 DNA reads TGTGCCAGCAGCGTAGCTTCCTACACTAAGTATGGCTACACCTTC. Translation: CASSVASYTKYGYTF. Full variable domain (rest looked up from reference TRBV9 and TRBJ1-2): DSGVTQTPKHLITATGQRVTLRCSPRSGDLSVYWYQQSLDQGLQFLIQYYNGEERAKGNILERFSAQQFPDLHSELNLSSLELGDSALYFCASSVASYTKYGYTFGSGTRLTVV.

The chain combines TRBV6-5 with TRBJ2-7, with D maybe TRBD1 (5 bases). V was trimmed by 2 bases and J by 7 bases, leaving 15 bases between them. The germline V gene encodes CDR1 MNHEY and CDR2 SVGAGI. This CDR3 has 14 residues. Here the CDR3 DNA reads TGTGCCAGCAGTTACAAGACAGAATCCCGTGAGCAGTACTTC. This encodes CASSYKTESREQYF.

In its sample, this clone was seen once. The rearrangement links TRBV28 to TRBJ2-5, with TRBD2 matching over 8 bases. Germline CDR1 MDHEN, CDR2 SYDVKM. This CDR3 spans 16 amino acids. The trim removed 3 bases at V and 1 base at J, leaving 7 bases unmatched. The CDR3 DNA is TGTGCCAGCAGTTTCCGGGGGGGGACTCTCCAAGAGACCCAGTACTTC. This translates into CASSFRGGTLQETQYF.

This chain links TRBV9 with TRBJ1-1; D unresolved. CDR1 is SGDLS, CDR2 YYNGEE, per germline. The CDR3 sequence is 13 residues long. V was shortened by 4 bases and J by 0 bases, with 7 bases between the two germline ends. The CDR3 DNA is TGTGCCAGCAGCAGCGGGTTGAACACTGAAGCTTTCTTT. Residues: CASSSGLNTEAFF. Full variable domain (missing parts from reference TRBV9 and TRBJ1-1): DSGVTQTPKHLITATGQRVTLRCSPRSGDLSVYWYQQSLDQGLQFLIQYYNGEERAKGNILERFSAQQFPDLHSELNLSSLELGDSALYFCASSSGLNTEAFFGQGTRLTVV.